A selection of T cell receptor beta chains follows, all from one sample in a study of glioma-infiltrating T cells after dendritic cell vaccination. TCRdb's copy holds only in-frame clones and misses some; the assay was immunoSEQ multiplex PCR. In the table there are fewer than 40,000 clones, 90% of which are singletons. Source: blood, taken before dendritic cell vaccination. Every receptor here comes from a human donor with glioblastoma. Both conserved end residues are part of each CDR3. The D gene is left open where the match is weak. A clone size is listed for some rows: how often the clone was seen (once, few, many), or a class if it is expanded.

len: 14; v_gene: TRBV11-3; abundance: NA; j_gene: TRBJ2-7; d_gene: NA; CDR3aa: CASSPGDSSYEQYF; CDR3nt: TGTGCCAGCAGCCCGGGGGACTCCTCCTACGAGCAGTACTTC
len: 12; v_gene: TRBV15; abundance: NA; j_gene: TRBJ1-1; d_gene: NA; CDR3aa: CATSGRNTEAFF; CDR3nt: TGTGCCACCAGCGGCAGGAACACTGAAGCTTTCTTT
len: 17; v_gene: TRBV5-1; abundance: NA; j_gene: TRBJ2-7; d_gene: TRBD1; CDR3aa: CASSLAGTGGGVYEQYF; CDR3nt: TGCGCCAGCAGCTTGGCCGGGACAGGGGGCGGCGTTTACGAGCAGTACTTC
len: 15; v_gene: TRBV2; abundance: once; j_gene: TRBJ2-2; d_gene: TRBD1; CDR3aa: CASSPGTGYTGELFF; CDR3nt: TGTGCCAGCAGTCCCGGGACAGGGTACACCGGGGAGCTGTTTTTT
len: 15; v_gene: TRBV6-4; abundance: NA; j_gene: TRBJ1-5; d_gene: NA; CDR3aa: CASSEVEDSYQPQHF; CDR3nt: TGTGCCAGCAGTGAGGTTGAGGACAGCTATCAGCCCCAGCATTTT
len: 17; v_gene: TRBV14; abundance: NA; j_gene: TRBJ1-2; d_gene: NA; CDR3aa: CASSQPMRGSPVYGYTF; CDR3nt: TGTGCCAGCAGCCAACCCATGAGGGGGAGTCCAGTCTATGGCTACACCTTC
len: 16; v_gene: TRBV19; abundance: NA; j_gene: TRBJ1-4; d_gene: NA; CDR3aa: CASRRRVGDGNEKLFF; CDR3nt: TGTGCCAGTAGACGCAGGGTCGGTGACGGGAATGAAAAACTGTTTTTT
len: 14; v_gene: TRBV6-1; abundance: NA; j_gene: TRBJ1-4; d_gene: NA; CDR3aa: CASSEGQVGRGVFF; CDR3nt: TGTGCCAGCAGTGAAGGGCAGGTGGGGCGGGGAGTGTTTTTT
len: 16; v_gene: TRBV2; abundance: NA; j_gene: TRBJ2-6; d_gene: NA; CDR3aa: CASSVWAASGANVLTF; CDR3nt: TGTGCCAGCAGTGTGTGGGCAGCCTCTGGGGCCAACGTCCTGACTTTC
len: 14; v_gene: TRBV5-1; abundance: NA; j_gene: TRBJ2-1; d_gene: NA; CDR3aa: CASSLASSYNEQFF; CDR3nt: TGCGCCAGCAGCTTAGCTAGCTCCTACAATGAGCAGTTCTTC
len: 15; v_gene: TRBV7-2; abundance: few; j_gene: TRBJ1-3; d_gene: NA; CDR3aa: CASSQGSLSGNTIYF; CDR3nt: TGTGCCAGCAGCCAGGGGAGCCTATCTGGAAACACCATATATTTT
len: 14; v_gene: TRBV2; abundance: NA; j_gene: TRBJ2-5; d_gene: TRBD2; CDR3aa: CAGRSGGAQETQYF; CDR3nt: TGTGCCGGCCGTAGCGGGGGGGCCCAAGAGACCCAGTACTTC
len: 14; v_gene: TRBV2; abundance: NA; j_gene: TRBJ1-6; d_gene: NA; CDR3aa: CASRRDTYNSPLHF; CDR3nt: TGTGCCAGCCGAAGGGACACCTATAATTCCCCCCTCCACTTT
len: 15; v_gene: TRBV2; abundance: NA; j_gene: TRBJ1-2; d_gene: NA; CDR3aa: CASSGDRSVTYGYTF; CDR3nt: TGTGCCAGCAGCGGAGACAGATCCGTGACGTATGGCTACACCTTC
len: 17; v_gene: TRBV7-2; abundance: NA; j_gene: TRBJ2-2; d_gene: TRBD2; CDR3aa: CASSFARASGGAGELFF; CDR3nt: TGTGCCAGCAGCTTCGCTCGGGCTAGCGGGGGGGCCGGGGAGCTGTTTTTT
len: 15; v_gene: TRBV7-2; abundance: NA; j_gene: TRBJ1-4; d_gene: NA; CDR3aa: CASSDKFSLDEKLFF; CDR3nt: TGTGCCAGCAGTGACAAGTTTTCCCTTGATGAAAAACTGTTTTTT
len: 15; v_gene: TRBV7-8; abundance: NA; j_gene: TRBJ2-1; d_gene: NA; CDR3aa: CASSLGGGPYNEQFF; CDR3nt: TGTGCCAGCAGCTTAGGAGGGGGTCCCTACAATGAGCAGTTCTTC
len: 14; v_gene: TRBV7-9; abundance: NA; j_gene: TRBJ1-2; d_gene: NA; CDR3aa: CASSSGGWNYGYTF; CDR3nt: TGTGCCAGCAGCTCGGGGGGGTGGAACTATGGCTACACCTTC
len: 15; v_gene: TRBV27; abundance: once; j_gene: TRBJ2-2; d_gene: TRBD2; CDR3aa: CASSLGGAGTGELFF; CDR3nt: TGTGCCAGCAGTCTCGGGGGGGCCGGCACCGGGGAGCTGTTTTTT
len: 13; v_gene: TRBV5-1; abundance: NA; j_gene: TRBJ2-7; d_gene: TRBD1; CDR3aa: CASSQDRDYEQYF; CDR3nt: TGCGCCAGCAGCCAGGACAGGGACTACGAGCAGTACTTC
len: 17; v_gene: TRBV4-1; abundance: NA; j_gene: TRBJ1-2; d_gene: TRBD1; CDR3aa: CASTQTLSQGTDYGYTF; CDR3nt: TGCGCCAGCACCCAAACTTTGTCACAGGGGACGGACTATGGCTACACCTTC
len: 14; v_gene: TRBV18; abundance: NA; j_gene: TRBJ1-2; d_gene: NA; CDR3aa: CASSLGGYNYGYTF; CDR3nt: TGTGCCAGCTCACTCGGAGGATATAACTATGGCTACACCTTC
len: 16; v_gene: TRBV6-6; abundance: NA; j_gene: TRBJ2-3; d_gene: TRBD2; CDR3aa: CASSPGRAGGTDTQYF; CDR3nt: TGTGCCAGCAGTCCCGGCCGGGCGGGAGGCACAGATACGCAGTATTTT
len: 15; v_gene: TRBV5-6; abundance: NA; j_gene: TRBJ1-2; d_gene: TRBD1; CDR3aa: CASSQGTGPNYGYTF; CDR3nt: TGTGCCAGCAGTCAAGGGACAGGCCCAAACTATGGCTACACCTTC
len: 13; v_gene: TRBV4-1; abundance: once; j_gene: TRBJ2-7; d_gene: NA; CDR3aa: CASSQGGTDEQYF; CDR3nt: TGCGCCAGCAGCCAGGGAGGAACGGACGAGCAGTACTTC
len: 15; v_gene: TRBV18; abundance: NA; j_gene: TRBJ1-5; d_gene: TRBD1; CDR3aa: CASSPMGQGNQPQHF; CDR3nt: TGTGCCAGCTCACCTATGGGACAGGGCAATCAGCCCCAGCATTTT
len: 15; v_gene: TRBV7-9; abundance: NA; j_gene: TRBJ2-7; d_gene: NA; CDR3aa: CASSLALAGFYEQYF; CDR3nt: TGTGCCAGCAGCTTAGCGTTGGCAGGGTTTTACGAGCAGTACTTC
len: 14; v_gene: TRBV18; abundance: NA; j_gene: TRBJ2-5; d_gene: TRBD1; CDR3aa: CASSPTGGMETQYF; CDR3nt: TGTGCCAGCTCACCGACAGGGGGCATGGAGACCCAGTACTTC
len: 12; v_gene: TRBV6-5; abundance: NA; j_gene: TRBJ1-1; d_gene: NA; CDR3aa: CASSVANTEAFF; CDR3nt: TGTGCCAGCAGTGTGGCTAACACTGAAGCTTTCTTT
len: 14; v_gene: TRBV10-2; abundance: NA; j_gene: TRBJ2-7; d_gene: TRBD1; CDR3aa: CASSRTGSGYEQYF; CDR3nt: TGCGCCAGCAGTCGGACAGGGTCGGGCTACGAGCAGTACTTC
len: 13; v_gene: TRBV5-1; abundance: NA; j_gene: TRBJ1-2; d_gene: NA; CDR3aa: CASSLGRNYGYTF; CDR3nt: TGCGCCAGCAGCTTAGGCAGGAACTATGGCTACACCTTC
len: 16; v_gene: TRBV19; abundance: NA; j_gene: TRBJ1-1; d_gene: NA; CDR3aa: CASTAPGGQRYTEAFF; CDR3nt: TGTGCCAGTACCGCCCCCGGAGGGCAACGGTACACTGAAGCTTTCTTT